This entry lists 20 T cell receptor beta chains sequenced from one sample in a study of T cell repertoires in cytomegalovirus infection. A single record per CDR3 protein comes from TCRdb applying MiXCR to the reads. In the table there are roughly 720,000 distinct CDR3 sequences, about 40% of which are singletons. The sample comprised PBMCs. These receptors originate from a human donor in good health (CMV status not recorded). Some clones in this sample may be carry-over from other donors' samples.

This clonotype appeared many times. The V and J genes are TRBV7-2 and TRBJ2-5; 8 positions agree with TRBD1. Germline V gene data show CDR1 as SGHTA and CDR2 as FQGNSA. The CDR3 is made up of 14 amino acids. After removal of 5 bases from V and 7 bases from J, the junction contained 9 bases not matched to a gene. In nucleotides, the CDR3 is TGTGCCAGCAGCAACCCGGGACAGGCAGGGACCCAGTACTTC. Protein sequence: CASSNPGQAGTQYF.

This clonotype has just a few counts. CDR3 in amino acids: CASSLARGKGTEAFF. Here the CDR3 DNA reads TGTGCCAGCAGTTTAGCGCGGGGTAAAGGCACTGAAGCTTTCTTT. V gene TRBV12-3 or TRBV12-4 combines with J gene TRBJ1-1; D remains ambiguous. There are 15 residues in the CDR3. The V end lost 0 bases, the J end lost 4 bases, and 12 bases lay between the germline ends.

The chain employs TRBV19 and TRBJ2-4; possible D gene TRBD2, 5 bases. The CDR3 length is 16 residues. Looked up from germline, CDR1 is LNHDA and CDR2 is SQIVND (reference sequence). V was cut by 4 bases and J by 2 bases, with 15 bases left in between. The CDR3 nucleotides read TGTGCCAGTAGTACTGGCATCCCGGGGACCAAAAACATTCAGTACTTC. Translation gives CASSTGIPGTKNIQYF.

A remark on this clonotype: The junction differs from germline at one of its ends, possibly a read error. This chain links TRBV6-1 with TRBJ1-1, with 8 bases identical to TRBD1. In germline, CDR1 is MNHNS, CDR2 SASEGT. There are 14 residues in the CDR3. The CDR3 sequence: CASNDRDRNTGAFF. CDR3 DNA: TGTGCCAGCAATGACCGGGACAGGAACACTGGAGCTTTCTTT.

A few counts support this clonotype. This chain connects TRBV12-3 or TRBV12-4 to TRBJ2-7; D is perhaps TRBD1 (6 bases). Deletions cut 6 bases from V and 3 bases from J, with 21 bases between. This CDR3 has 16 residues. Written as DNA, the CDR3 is TGTGCCAGCAGGGCTATCGACAGGATGATGGACTACGAGCAGTACTTC. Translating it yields CASRAIDRMMDYEQYF.

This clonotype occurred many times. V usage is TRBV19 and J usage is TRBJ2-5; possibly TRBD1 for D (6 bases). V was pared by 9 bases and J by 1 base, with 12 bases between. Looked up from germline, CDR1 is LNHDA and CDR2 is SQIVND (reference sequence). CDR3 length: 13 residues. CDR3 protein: CASSPDSQETQYF. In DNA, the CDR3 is TGTGCCAGCAGCCCGGACAGCCAAGAGACCCAGTACTTC.

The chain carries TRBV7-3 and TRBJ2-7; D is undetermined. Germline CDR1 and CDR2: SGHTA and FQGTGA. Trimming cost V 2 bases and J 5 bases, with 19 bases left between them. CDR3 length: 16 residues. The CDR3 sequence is CASSLAIGTRPHEQYF. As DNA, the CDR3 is TGTGCCAGCAGCTTAGCAATCGGAACGAGGCCCCACGAGCAGTACTTC.

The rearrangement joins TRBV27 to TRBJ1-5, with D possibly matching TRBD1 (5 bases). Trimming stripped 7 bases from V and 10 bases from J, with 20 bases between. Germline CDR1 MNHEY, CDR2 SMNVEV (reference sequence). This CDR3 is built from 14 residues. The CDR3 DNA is TGTGCCAGCAAATACGCCGGGACCGATTATCCCCAGCATTTT. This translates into CASKYAGTDYPQHF.

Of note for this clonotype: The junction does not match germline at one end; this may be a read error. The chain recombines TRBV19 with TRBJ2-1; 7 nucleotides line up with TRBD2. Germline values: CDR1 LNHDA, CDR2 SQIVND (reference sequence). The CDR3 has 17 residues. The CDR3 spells CARSMRVGTTLSNEQFF. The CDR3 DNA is TGTGCCCGTAGTATGAGGGTCGGGACTACCCTCAGCAATGAGCAGTTCTTC.

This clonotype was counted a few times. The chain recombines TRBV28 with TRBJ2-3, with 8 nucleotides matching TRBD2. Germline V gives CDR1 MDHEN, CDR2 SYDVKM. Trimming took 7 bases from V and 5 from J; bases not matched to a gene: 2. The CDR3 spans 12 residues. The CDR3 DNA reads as TGTGCCAGCAAGCTAGCGGGAGATACGCAGTATTTT. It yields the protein CASKLAGDTQYF.

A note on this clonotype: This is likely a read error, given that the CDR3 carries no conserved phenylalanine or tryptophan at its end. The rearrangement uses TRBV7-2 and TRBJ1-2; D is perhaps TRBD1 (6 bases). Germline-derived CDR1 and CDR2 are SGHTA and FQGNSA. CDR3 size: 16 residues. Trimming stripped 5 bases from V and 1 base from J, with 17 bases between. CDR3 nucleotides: TGTGCCAGCAGCCTCCAGACAGGCCCCGTTAACTATGGCTACACCTAC. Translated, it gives CASSLQTGPVNYGYTY.

The CDR3 here is CASSFWRQGARGYTF. The CDR3 nucleotides are TGTGCCAGCAGTTTTTGGAGACAGGGGGCCCGCGGCTACACCTTC. The chain has TRBV28 and TRBJ1-2; 10 nucleotides line up with TRBD1. CDR3 size: 15 residues. The V gene's germline CDR1 is MDHEN and CDR2 SYDVKM. The junction had 9 bases not matched to a gene; V was cut back by 3 bases and J by 8 bases.

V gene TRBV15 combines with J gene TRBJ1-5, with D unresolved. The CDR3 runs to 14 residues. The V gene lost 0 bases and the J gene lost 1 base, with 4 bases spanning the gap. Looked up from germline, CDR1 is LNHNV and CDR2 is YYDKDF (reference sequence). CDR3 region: CATSRDASNQPQHF. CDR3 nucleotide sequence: TGTGCCACCAGCAGAGATGCCAGCAATCAGCCCCAGCATTTT.

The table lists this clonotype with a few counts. CDR3 coding DNA: TGTGCCAGCAGCCAATGGACCGGGGAGTTGGACGAGCAGTACTTC. It encodes CASSQWTGELDEQYF. The J gene is TRBJ2-7, the V gene TRBV14, with D maybe TRBD2 (5 bases). In germline, CDR1 is SGHDN, CDR2 FVKESK. The CDR3 spans 15 residues. Trimming pared 2 bases from V and 5 bases from J, leaving 16 bases between.

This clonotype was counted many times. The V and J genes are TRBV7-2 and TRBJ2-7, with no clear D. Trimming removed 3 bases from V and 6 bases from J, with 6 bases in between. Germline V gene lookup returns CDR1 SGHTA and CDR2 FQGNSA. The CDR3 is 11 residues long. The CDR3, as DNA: TGTGCCAGCAGCTTGACACTCGAGCAGTACTTC. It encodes CASSLTLEQYF. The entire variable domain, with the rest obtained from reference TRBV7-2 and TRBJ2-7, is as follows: GAGVSQSPSNKVTEKGKDVELRCDPISGHTALYWYRQSLGQGLEFLIYFQGNSAPDKSGLPSDRFSAERTGGSVSTLTIQRTQQEDSAVYLCASSLTLEQYFGPGTRLTVT.

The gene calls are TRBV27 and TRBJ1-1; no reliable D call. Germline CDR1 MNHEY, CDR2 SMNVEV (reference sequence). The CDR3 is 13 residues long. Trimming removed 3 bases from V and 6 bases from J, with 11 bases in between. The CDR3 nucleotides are TGTGCCAGCAGTTTCGGCAGCATTTCTGAAGCTTTCTTT. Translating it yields CASSFGSISEAFF.

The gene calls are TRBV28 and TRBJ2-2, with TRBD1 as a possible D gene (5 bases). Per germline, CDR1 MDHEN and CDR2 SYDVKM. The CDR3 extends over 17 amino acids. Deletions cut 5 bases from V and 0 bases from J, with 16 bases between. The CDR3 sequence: CASSLNGRTPNTGELFF. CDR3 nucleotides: TGTGCCAGCAGTCTTAACGGACGGACACCGAACACCGGGGAGCTGTTTTTT.

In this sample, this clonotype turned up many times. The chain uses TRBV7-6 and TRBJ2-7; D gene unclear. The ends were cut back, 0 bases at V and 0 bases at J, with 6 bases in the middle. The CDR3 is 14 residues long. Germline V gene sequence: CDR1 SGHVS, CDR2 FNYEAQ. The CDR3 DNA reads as TGTGCCAGCAGCTTAGCGCACAACTCCTACGAGCAGTACTTC. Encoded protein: CASSLAHNSYEQYF.

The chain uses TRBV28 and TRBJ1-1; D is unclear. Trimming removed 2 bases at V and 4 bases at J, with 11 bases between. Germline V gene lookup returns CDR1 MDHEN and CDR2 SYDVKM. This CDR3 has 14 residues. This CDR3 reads CASSLVGFGTEAFF. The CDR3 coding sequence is TGTGCCAGCAGTTTAGTGGGGTTTGGCACTGAAGCTTTCTTT.

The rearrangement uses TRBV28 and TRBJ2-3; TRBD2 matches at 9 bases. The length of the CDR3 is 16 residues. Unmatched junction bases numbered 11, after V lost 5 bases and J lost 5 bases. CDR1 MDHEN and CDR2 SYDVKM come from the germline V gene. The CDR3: CASSPPTSGVGDTQYF. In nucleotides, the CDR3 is TGTGCCAGCAGTCCACCGACTAGCGGAGTCGGAGATACGCAGTATTTT.